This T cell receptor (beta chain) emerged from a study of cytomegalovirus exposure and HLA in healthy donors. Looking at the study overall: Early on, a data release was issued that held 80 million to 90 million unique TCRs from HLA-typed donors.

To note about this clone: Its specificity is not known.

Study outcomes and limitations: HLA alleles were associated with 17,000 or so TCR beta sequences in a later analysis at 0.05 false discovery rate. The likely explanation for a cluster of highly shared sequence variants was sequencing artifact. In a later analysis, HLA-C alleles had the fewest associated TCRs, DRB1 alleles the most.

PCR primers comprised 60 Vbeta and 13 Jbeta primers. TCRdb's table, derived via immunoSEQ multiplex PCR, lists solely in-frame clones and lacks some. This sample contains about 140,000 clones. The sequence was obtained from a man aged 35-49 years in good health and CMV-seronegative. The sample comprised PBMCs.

CDR3 region: CASSNGVGGAFF. DNA for the CDR3: TGTGCCAGCAGCAACGGTGTAGGGGGAGCTTTCTTT. The chain combines TRBV11-2 with TRBJ1-1, with TRBD1 as a possible D gene (6 bases). Germline V CDR1 and CDR2: SGHAT, FQNNGV. CDR3 length: 12 amino acids. Trimming shortened V by 5 bases and J by 10 bases, and 14 bases separated the two germline ends.